This T cell receptor (beta chain) was profiled in a study of regulatory T cells in long-lasting Graves disease. Overall study: Newly diagnosed Graves' patients had taken antithyroid drugs under 3 months.

Notes on the study in general: Segments TRBV28, TRBJ1-2 and TRBJ2-5 showed preferential usage in persistent disease.

J gave up 4 bases and V 5 bases, and 9 bases lay outside the gene matches. From germline, CDR1 is SEHNR and CDR2 FQNEAQ (reference sequence). The CDR3 extends over 15 amino acids. As to this clonotype: Antigen specificity is unknown.

Specified time point: newly diagnosed GD, antithyroid drugs for less than 3 months. From RNA extracted from PBMCs, the TCR library was made. To make TCR beta libraries, researchers used iRepertoire HTBI primers and Arm-PCR of CDR3 regions. In the source study's methods: Identified across the samples were approximately 60 TRBV segments and more than twelve TRBJ segments. One entry per CDR3 protein, called by TCRdb with MiXCR from the multiplex PCR reads. These V and J calls rely on TCRdb rather than the paper's analysis. The sample holds just over 600,000 distinct CDR3 sequences, roughly 16% seen once. The same sample was also studied in work on T cells in Graves' hyperthyroidism and ophthalmopathy. That work adds: First-round RT-PCR of the TCR CDR3 relied on the HTBI primer set.

This material consisted of peripheral blood mononuclear cells (PBMCs), taken at new diagnosis, from a patient treated with antithyroid drugs. The chain has TRBV7-9 and TRBJ2-5; TRBD2 aligns across 8 bases. The receptor's source is a woman aged 25-40 years with Graves disease. In nucleotides, the CDR3 is TGTGCCAGCAGCCGACACGCGGGGGGAGGAGAGACCCAGTACTTC. This translates into CASSRHAGGGETQYF.